One and the same sample provided the 11 T cell receptor beta chains below, sequenced in a study of blood T cell repertoires in COVID-19. Assay: immunoSEQ multiplex PCR; the TCRdb copy retains only in-frame clones and omits some. The repertoire includes a few hundred thousand clones, about 85% of them detected once, and about 12% sits in the top ten. Sequencing was performed on peripheral blood. These receptors were obtained from a young woman who had recovered from COVID-19.

V usage is TRBV19 and J usage is TRBJ2-7; D might be TRBD1 (6 bases). The germline V and J ends were trimmed by 2 bases and 4 bases, with 12 bases remaining between them. The CDR3 consists of 14 residues. Germline CDR1 LNHDA, CDR2 SQIVND (reference sequence). The CDR3 here is CASSISRGLYEQYF. The CDR3, as DNA: TGTGCCAGTAGTATAAGCAGGGGATTGTACGAGCAGTACTTC. Variable domain in full (rest from reference TRBV19 and TRBJ2-7): DGGITQSPKYLFRKEGQNVTLSCEQNLNHDAMYWYRQDPGQGLRLIYYSQIVNDFQKGDIAEGYSVSREKKESFPLTVTSAQKNPTAFYLCASSISRGLYEQYFGPGTRLTVT.

The chain combines TRBV4-1 with TRBJ2-1; 11 bases are a match to TRBD2. This CDR3 region has 15 residues. After removal of 5 bases from V and 7 bases from J, the junction contained 7 bases not matched to a gene. Germline loops: CDR1 MGHRA, CDR2 YSYEKL. The CDR3 sequence: CASSRLAGSGNEQFF. The CDR3 nucleotides are TGCGCCAGCAGCAGACTAGCGGGGAGCGGTAATGAGCAGTTCTTC.

The chain uses TRBV19 and TRBJ2-1, with 14 bases aligning to TRBD2. Germline values: CDR1 LNHDA, CDR2 SQIVND (reference sequence). The CDR3 has 19 residues. J was trimmed by 6 bases and V by 1 base; bases with no gene match: 11. The CDR3 sequence: CASSIGIPTSGRDGNEQFF. As DNA, the CDR3 is TGTGCCAGTAGTATAGGGATTCCGACTAGCGGGAGGGATGGCAATGAGCAGTTCTTC.

The chain joins TRBV15 to TRBJ2-1; 7 nucleotides align to TRBD2. Germline CDR1 LNHNV, CDR2 YYDKDF (reference sequence). The CDR3 is made up of 16 amino acids. J was trimmed by 8 bases and V by 3 bases; bases with no gene match: 13. The CDR3 protein is CATSSGLVGVGDEQFF. In DNA, the CDR3 is TGTGCCACCAGCAGCGGACTAGTGGGAGTGGGAGATGAGCAGTTCTTC.

This chain joins TRBV9 and TRBJ1-1; 9 bases align to TRBD1. After removal of 3 bases from V and 10 bases from J, the junction contained 4 bases not matched to a gene. Germline CDR1 is SGDLS and CDR2 is YYNGEE. The CDR3 extends over 12 amino acids. The CDR3 nucleotides read TGTGCCAGCAGCGCCGGGACAGGGACAGCTTTCTTT. Its protein is CASSAGTGTAFF.

This clone was seen only once. The chain uses TRBV5-5 and TRBJ2-1; weak D call: TRBD2 (6 bases). V shed 1 base and J shed 1 base, with 15 bases lying between them. The CDR3 contains 17 residues. Germline CDR1 reads SGHKS; CDR2 reads YYEKEE (reference sequence). The CDR3 coding sequence is TGTGCCAGCAGCTTGCGGAGGGTTAGCGGTTCCTACAATGAGCAGTTCTTC. Residues: CASSLRRVSGSYNEQFF.

The CDR3 DNA is TGCGCCAGCAGCCAGGTGGGACAGACAAATGAAAAACTGTTTTTT. It translates to CASSQVGQTNEKLFF. J is TRBJ1-4 and V is TRBV4-3; 7 nucleotides agree with TRBD1. The junction had 6 bases not matched to a gene; V was cut back by 3 bases and J by 5 bases. CDR3 length equals 15 residues. Germline V gene lookup returns CDR1 LGHNA and CDR2 YSLEER.

This chain connects TRBV19 to TRBJ1-1, with TRBD1 as a possible D gene (5 bases). V lost 5 bases and J lost 1, with 14 bases in between. Per germline, CDR1 LNHDA and CDR2 SQIVND (reference sequence). This CDR3 spans 15 amino acids. The chain's CDR3 is CASSSRATANTEAFF. In DNA form, the CDR3 reads TGTGCCAGTAGTTCTCGCGCGACAGCGAACACTGAAGCTTTCTTT. The full variable domain, in which reference TRBV19 and TRBJ1-1 provide the parts outside the CDR3, is DGGITQSPKYLFRKEGQNVTLSCEQNLNHDAMYWYRQDPGQGLRLIYYSQIVNDFQKGDIAEGYSVSREKKESFPLTVTSAQKNPTAFYLCASSSRATANTEAFFGQGTRLTVV.

V is TRBV29-1 and J is TRBJ1-1; tentative D call: TRBD1 (6 bases). CDR3 length equals 13 residues. Germline CDR1 SQVTM, CDR2 ANQGSEA. The V and J ends lost 1 base and 4 bases respectively, with 10 bases between them. Here the CDR3 DNA reads TGCAGCGTTGAAGGGGGGCTAGGCACTGAAGCTTTCTTT. Protein: CSVEGGLGTEAFF.

This sequence joins TRBV30 and TRBJ2-1; perhaps TRBD2 as D (7 bases). V was shortened by 1 base and J by 6 bases, with 13 bases between the two germline ends. Germline CDR1 reads GTSNPN; CDR2 reads SVGIG (reference sequence). The CDR3 consists of 14 residues. This chain's CDR3 is CAWSEGGVFNEQFF. The CDR3 DNA follows: TGTGCCTGGAGTGAGGGGGGGGTGTTCAATGAGCAGTTCTTC. The whole variable domain, remainder taken from reference TRBV30 and TRBJ2-1, is SQTIHQWPATLVQPVGSPLSLECTVEGTSNPNLYWYRQAAGRGLQLLFYSVGIGQISSEVPQNLSASRPQDRQFILSSKKLLLSDSGFYLCAWSEGGVFNEQFFGPGTRLTVL.

V is TRBV5-1 and J is TRBJ2-1, with no clear D. The CDR3 loop spans 16 amino acids. CDR1 and CDR2 from the germline V gene are SGHRS and YFSETQ. Trimming took 0 bases from V and 5 from J, leaving 15 bases between them. The CDR3 sequence: CASSLGVLRMDNEQFF. CDR3 in DNA: TGCGCCAGCAGCTTGGGGGTGCTGAGGATGGACAATGAGCAGTTCTTC.